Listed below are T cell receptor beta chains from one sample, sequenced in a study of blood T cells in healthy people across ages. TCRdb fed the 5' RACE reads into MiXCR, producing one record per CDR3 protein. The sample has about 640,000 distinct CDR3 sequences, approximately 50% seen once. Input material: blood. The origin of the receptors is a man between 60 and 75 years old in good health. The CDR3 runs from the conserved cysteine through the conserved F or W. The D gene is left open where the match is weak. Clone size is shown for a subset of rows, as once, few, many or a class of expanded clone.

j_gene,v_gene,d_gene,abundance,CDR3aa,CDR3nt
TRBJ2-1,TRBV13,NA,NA,CASSRTPSPNNEQFF,TGTGCCAGCAGCCGGACCCCGAGCCCTAACAATGAGCAGTTCTTC
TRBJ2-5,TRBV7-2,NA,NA,CASSLALSEGTQYF,TGTGCCAGCAGCTTAGCCCTTAGCGAGGGGACCCAGTACTTC
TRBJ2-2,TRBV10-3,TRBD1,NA,CAISKGQGNTGELFF,TGTGCCATCAGTAAGGGACAGGGAAACACCGGGGAGCTGTTTTTT
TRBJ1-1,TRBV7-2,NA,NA,CASSLGKGTNTEAFF,TGTGCCAGCAGCTTAGGGAAGGGGACGAACACTGAAGCTTTCTTT
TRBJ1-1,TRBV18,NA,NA,CASSPPKGVRNTEAFF,TGTGCCAGCTCACCACCCAAGGGGGTTCGAAACACTGAAGCTTTCTTT
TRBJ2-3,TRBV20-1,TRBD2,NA,CSAATSGVVGTQYF,TGCAGTGCGGCGACTAGCGGGGTCGTGGGTACGCAGTATTTT
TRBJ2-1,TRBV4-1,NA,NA,CASSQGRGAYNEQFF,TGCGCCAGCAGCCAAGGCAGGGGGGCCTACAATGAGCAGTTCTTC
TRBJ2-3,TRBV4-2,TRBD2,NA,CASNQDLAGGDTQYF,TGTGCCAGCAACCAAGATCTAGCGGGGGGAGATACGCAGTATTTT
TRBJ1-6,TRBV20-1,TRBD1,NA,CSARTGYNSPLHF,TGCAGTGCTAGGACAGGGTATAATTCACCCCTCCACTTT
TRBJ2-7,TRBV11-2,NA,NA,CASSPGRTEQYF,TGTGCCAGCAGCCCGGGGCGCACCGAGCAGTACTTC
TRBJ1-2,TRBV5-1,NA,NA,CASSLDWGVGCTF,TGCGCCAGCAGCTTGGACTGGGGCGTCGGCTGCACCTTC
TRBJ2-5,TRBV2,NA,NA,CASTGIQETQYF,TGTGCCAGCACGGGGATTCAAGAGACCCAGTACTTC
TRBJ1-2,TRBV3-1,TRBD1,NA,CASSPTRQGGYTF,TGTGCCAGCAGCCCGACCCGACAGGGAGGCTACACCTTC
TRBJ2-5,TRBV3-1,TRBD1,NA,CASSQIDRGQETQYF,TGTGCCAGCAGCCAAATCGACAGGGGCCAAGAGACCCAGTACTTC
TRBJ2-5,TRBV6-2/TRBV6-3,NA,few,CASRPTGLQEGYQETQYF,TGTGCCAGCAGGCCTACAGGACTTCAGGAGGGCTATCAAGAGACCCAGTACTTC
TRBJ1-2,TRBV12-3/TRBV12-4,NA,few,CASSLQEGYGYTF,TGTGCCAGCAGTCTGCAGGAAGGCTATGGCTACACCTTC